This T cell receptor beta chain was recovered during a study of graft-versus-host responses after intestinal transplantation. Study-level background: All recipients got anti-thymocyte globulin induction, then tacrolimus and steroids for 2 to 4 years.

Note on this clone: No antigen is known for it.

Sequenced by immunoSEQ multiplex PCR; TCRdb stores in-frame clones only, minus some. The sample includes about 100,000 clones, about 90% of them seen just once. The material was unstimulated CD4+ T cells sorted from spleen or lymph node cells, obtained before intestinal transplant. The TCR sequence derives from a human donor who received an intestinal transplant.

The CDR3 loop is CASSPVRADTQYF. The CDR3 DNA reads TGCGCCAGCAGCCCCGTAAGGGCAGATACGCAGTATTTT. V usage is TRBV4-1 and J usage is TRBJ2-3, with D unclear. The CDR3 contains 13 residues. Trimming shortened V by 4 bases and J by 4 bases, and 9 bases separated the two germline ends. The germline gives CDR1 MGHRA, CDR2 YSYEKL.